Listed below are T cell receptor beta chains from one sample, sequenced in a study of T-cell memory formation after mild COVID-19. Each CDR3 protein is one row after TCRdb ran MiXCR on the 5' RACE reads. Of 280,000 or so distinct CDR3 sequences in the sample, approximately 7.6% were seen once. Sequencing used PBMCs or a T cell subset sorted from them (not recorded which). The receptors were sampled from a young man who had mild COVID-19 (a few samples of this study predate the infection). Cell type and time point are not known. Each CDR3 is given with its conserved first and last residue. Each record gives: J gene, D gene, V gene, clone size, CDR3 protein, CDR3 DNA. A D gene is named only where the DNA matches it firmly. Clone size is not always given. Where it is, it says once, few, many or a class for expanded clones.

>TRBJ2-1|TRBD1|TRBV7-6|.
CASSSPYVGQGSDEQFF
TGTGCCAGCAGCTCCCCTTATGTAGGACAGGGTAGTGATGAGCAGTTCTTC
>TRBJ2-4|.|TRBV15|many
CATSPRGKNIQYF
TGTGCCACCAGCCCACGTGGGAAAAACATTCAGTACTTC
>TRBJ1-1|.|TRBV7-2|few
CASSLLVAGEAFF
TGTGCCAGCAGCTTACTCGTCGCAGGTGAAGCTTTCTTT
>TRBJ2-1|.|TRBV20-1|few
CSASPFSGEQFF
TGCAGTGCTAGCCCCTTTAGTGGTGAGCAGTTCTTC
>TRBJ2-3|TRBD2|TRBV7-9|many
CASSPPIAGGTDTQYF
TGTGCCAGCAGCCCCCCGATAGCGGGGGGCACAGATACGCAGTATTTT
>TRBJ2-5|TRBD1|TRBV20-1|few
CSGDREETQYF
TGCAGTGGGGACAGGGAGGAGACCCAGTACTTC
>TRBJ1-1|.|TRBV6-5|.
CASSYSTKNTEAFF
TGTGCCAGCAGTTACTCGACAAAAAACACTGAAGCTTTCTTT
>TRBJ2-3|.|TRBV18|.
CASSPDVDTQYF
TGTGCCAGCTCACCGGACGTGGATACGCAGTATTTT
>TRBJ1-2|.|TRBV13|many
CASSLDVLYGYTF
TGTGCCAGCAGCTTGGACGTTCTCTATGGCTACACCTTC
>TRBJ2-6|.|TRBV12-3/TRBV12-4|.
CASRTEEVGANVLTF
TGTGCCAGCAGAACCGAGGAGGTAGGGGCCAACGTCCTGACTTTC
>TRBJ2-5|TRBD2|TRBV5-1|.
CASSFTSGGQETQYF
TGCGCCAGCAGCTTCACTAGCGGGGGGCAAGAGACCCAGTACTTC
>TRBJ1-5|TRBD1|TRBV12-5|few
CASGFFQGGQPQHF
TGTGCTAGTGGTTTCTTTCAGGGGGGTCAGCCCCAGCATTTT
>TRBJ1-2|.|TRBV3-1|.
CASSPRARNGGYTF
TGTGCCAGCAGCCCAAGGGCCCGTAACGGGGGCTACACCTTC
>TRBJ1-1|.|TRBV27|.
CASSIPWSEAFF
TGTGCCAGCAGTATCCCGTGGTCCGAAGCTTTCTTT
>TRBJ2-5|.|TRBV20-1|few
CSARTLSQETQYF
TGCAGTGCCCGGACACTTAGCCAAGAGACCCAGTACTTC
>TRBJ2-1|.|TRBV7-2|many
CASSPRHEQFF
TGTGCCAGCAGCCCCAGGCATGAGCAGTTCTTC
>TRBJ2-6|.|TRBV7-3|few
CASSQGPRDGANVLTF
TGTGCCAGCAGCCAGGGACCCCGGGACGGGGCCAACGTCCTGACTTTC
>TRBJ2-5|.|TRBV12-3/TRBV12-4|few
CASSFIGETQYF
TGTGCCAGCAGTTTCATCGGGGAGACCCAGTACTTC